This T cell receptor beta chain was captured in a study of T-cell reconstitution after alpha-beta-depleted transplantation in children. For TCRbeta, the library was prepared with unique molecular identifiers. TCRdb independently ran MiXCR on the PCR reads; one entry per CDR3 protein. The sample has 600,000 to 700,000 distinct CDR3 sequences; 16% are singletons. Sample: PBMCs from the stem cell graft donor, taken from the stem cell graft. The clonotype comes from a human donor who donated a stem cell graft to a child with acute myeloid leukemia.

CDR3 protein: CASSFDVVSYEQYF. DNA for the CDR3: TGTGCCAGCAGCTTCGACGTCGTCTCCTACGAGCAGTACTTC. The rearrangement uses TRBV7-2 and TRBJ2-7, with unresolved D. V lost 3 bases to trimming and J lost 0 bases, with 9 bases between them. This CDR3 is 14 amino acids long. CDR1 is SGHTA, CDR2 FQGNSA, per germline. The entire variable domain, with the rest obtained from reference TRBV7-2 and TRBJ2-7, is as follows: GAGVSQSPSNKVTEKGKDVELRCDPISGHTALYWYRQSLGQGLEFLIYFQGNSAPDKSGLPSDRFSAERTGGSVSTLTIQRTQQEDSAVYLCASSFDVVSYEQYFGPGTRLTVT.